This is a list of T cell receptor beta chains from one sample in a study of OX40 agonist ivuxolimab in advanced cancers. Clones were read by immunoSEQ multiplex PCR, and TCRdb kept only the in-frame ones, dropping some. The sample holds about 80,000 clones, approximately 91% seen once. The specimen was CD4+ or CD8+ T cells sorted from blood, collected in a trial of the OX40 agonist ivuxolimab. These TCRs come from an adult with an advanced solid tumor such as melanoma, head and neck, liver or kidney cancer. CDR3s leave out the opening cysteine and the closing phenylalanine or tryptophan. Each record gives: CDR3 protein, V gene, clone size. The listing skips clone size in some rows; elsewhere it reads once, few, many or a size class.

CDR3: ASSALQNEQF; V: TRBV2; size: -
CDR3: ASNKTPGAGYEQY; V: TRBV6-1; size: -
CDR3: ASSLGGKYEQY; V: TRBV13; size: -
CDR3: ASSFLGDTEAF; V: TRBV5-6; size: -
CDR3: ASSTLVGVNTEAF; V: TRBV6-5; size: -
CDR3: ASSFHVLANGPYEQY; V: TRBV28; size: -
CDR3: ASSQAPGIVVNQPQH; V: TRBV4-2; size: -
CDR3: ASSGLYYEQY; V: TRBV5-1; size: -
CDR3: ASSQGSRDRGETQY; V: TRBV14; size: once
CDR3: ASSPLAGAYQETQY; V: TRBV19; size: -
CDR3: ASSPGGAGFYYGYT; V: TRBV18; size: -
CDR3: AGRGGRTFYEQY; V: TRBV2; size: -
CDR3: ASETSGRGITNEQF; V: TRBV27; size: -
CDR3: ASSYDRTAHNYGYT; V: TRBV6-5; size: -
CDR3: ASSPHGAGGVNTEAF; V: TRBV5-6; size: -
CDR3: ASSYSWTEAF; V: TRBV5-6; size: -
CDR3: ASSLGASGRSTDTQY; V: TRBV7-2; size: -
CDR3: ASRRAGTSYEQY; V: TRBV19; size: -
CDR3: ASSSGQMLAKNIQY; V: TRBV7-2; size: -
CDR3: ASRSGTARYYYEQY; V: TRBV2; size: -
CDR3: ASSSRLAGVGNEQF; V: TRBV11-3; size: -
CDR3: ASSAWSGEKLF; V: TRBV19; size: -
CDR3: ASSAFILTGTNTGELF; V: TRBV5-1; size: -
CDR3: ASGLSVGQGYTGELF; V: TRBV12-5; size: -
CDR3: SARVGREQF; V: TRBV20-1; size: -
CDR3: ASSLTGSGEQF; V: TRBV5-1; size: -
CDR3: ASSLKRSYGYT; V: TRBV27; size: -
CDR3: ASGLVLGTGSSGNTIY; V: TRBV12-5; size: -
CDR3: ASSLDSGPEETQY; V: TRBV7-9; size: once
CDR3: ASSPIAVSGQGSGELF; V: TRBV18; size: -
CDR3: ASSLSGVPYEQY; V: TRBV5-1; size: -
CDR3: ASSYGQGISYEQY; V: TRBV6-5; size: -
CDR3: ASSFTQNTEAF; V: TRBV27; size: -
CDR3: ASSPIGGELF; V: TRBV27; size: -
CDR3: ASSLWGSSYEQY; V: TRBV7-6; size: -
CDR3: ASSPGGDTFEAF; V: TRBV28; size: -
CDR3: ASARLADSYEQY; V: TRBV25-1; size: -
CDR3: ASSLRYRSEKLF; V: TRBV5-6; size: -
CDR3: ASSLIAARELF; V: TRBV7-3; size: -
CDR3: ASSLRLDRDEQF; V: TRBV9; size: -
CDR3: ASSQTDRLGVETQY; V: TRBV4-1; size: -
CDR3: ASFLDRGYGYT; V: TRBV18; size: once
CDR3: ASGLALTSGSVETQY; V: TRBV12-5; size: -
CDR3: ASSYGTSGKNEQF; V: TRBV5-1; size: -
CDR3: ATSSGQNINEKLF; V: TRBV15; size: -
CDR3: ASSLVGRGRTPLH; V: TRBV7-9; size: -
CDR3: ASSFDTEAF; V: TRBV7-9; size: -